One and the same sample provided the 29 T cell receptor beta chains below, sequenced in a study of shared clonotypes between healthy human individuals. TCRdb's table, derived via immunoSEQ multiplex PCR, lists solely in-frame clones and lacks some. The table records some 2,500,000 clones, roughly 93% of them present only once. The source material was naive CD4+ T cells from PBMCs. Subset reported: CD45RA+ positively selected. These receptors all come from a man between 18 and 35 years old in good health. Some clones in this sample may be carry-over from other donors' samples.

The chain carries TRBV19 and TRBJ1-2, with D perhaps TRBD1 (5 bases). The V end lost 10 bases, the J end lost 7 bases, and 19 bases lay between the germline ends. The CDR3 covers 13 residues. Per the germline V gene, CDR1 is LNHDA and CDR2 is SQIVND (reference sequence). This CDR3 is CATRGTVYGGYTF. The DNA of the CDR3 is TGTGCCACCCGAGGGACGGTCTACGGTGGCTACACCTTC.

The CDR3 reads CASSSGGAGGYYEQYF. In DNA, the CDR3 is TGCGCCAGCAGCTCGGGGGGCGCCGGAGGGTATTACGAGCAGTACTTC. The chain carries TRBV5-1 and TRBJ2-7; a possible D gene is TRBD2 (7 bases). V was cut by 3 bases and J by 4 bases, with 20 bases left in between. CDR1 and CDR2 from the germline V gene are SGHRS and YFSETQ. The CDR3 spans 16 residues.

CDR3 region: CASSSGNTGELFF. Here the CDR3 DNA reads TGTGCCAGCAGTAGCGGGAACACCGGGGAGCTGTTTTTT. This chain connects TRBV6-4 to TRBJ2-2, with D possibly matching TRBD2 (5 bases). The germline V gene encodes CDR1 MRHNA and CDR2 SNTAGT. This CDR3 region has 13 residues. V gave up 5 bases and J gave up 1 base, with 5 bases separating them.

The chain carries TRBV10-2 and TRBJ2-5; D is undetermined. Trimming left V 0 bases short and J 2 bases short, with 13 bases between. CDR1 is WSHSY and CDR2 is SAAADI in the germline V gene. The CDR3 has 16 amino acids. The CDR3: CASSESSRAPQETQYF. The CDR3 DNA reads TGCGCCAGCAGTGAGTCTTCTCGGGCGCCTCAAGAGACCCAGTACTTC.

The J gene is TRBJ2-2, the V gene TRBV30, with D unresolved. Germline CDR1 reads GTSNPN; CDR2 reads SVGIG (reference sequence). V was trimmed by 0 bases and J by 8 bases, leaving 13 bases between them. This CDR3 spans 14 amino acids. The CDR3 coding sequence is TGTGCCTGGAGTGTAGAGGACCGCAGTGGGGAGCTGTTTTTT. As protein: CAWSVEDRSGELFF.

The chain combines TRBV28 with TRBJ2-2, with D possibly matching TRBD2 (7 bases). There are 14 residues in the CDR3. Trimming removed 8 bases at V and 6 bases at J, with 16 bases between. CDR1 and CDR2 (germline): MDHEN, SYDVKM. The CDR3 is CASSRGGASGELFF. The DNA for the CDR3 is TGTGCCAGCTCGAGGGGGGGCGCGTCCGGGGAGCTGTTTTTT.

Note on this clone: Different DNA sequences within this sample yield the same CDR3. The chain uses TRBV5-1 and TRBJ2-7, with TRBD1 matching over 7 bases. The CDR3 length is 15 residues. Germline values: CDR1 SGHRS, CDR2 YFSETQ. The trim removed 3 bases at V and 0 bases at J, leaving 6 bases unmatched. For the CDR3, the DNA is TGCGCCAGCAGCTCGACAGGGCCTAGCTCCTACGAGCAGTACTTC. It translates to CASSSTGPSSYEQYF.

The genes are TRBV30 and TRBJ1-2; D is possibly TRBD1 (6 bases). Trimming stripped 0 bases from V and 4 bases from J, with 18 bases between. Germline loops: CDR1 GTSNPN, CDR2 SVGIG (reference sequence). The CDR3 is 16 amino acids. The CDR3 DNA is TGTGCCTGGAGTGTAAGGTCGGGACATAATGGCTATGGCTACACCTTC. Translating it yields CAWSVRSGHNGYGYTF.

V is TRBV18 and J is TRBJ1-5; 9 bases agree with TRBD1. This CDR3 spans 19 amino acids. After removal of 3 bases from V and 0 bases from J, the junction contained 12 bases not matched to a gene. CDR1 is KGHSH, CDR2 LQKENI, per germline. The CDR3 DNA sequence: TGTGCCAGCTCACCGGATGGACAGGGGCTTTTCTATAGCAATCAGCCCCAGCATTTT. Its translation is CASSPDGQGLFYSNQPQHF. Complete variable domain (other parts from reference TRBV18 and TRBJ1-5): NAGVMQNPRHLVRRRGQEARLRCSPMKGHSHVYWYRQLPEEGLKFMVYLQKENIIDESGMPKERFSAEFPKEGPSILRIQQVVRGDSAAYFCASSPDGQGLFYSNQPQHFGDGTRLSIL.

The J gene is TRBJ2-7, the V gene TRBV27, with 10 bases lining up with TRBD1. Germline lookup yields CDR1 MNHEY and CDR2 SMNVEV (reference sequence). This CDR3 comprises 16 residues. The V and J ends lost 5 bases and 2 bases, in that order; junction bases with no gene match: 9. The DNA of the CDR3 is TGTGCCAGCAGTCCAAAACCGGGACAGGGGACCTACGAGCAGTACTTC. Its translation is CASSPKPGQGTYEQYF.

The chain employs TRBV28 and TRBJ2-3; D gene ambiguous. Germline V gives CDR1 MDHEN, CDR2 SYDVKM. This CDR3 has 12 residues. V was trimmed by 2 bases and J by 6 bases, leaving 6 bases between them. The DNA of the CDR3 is TGTGCCAGCAGTTTAAGAGTGGATACGCAGTATTTT. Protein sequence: CASSLRVDTQYF.

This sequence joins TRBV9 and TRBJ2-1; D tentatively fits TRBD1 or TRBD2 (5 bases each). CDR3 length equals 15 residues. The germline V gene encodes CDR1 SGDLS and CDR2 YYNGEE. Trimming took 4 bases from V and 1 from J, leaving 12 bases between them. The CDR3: CASSIGTGSYNEQFF. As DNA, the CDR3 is TGTGCCAGCAGCATAGGGACGGGGTCCTACAATGAGCAGTTCTTC.

DNA for the CDR3: TGTGCCAGCAGCTTCTCCGGGACAGGGAACGAGCAGTACTTC. It encodes CASSFSGTGNEQYF. This chain connects TRBV7-2 to TRBJ2-7, with 9 bases matching TRBD1. Germline trimming cut 3 bases from V and 5 bases from J; bases unmatched to any gene: 5. From germline, CDR1 is SGHTA and CDR2 FQGNSA. CDR3 length: 14 residues.

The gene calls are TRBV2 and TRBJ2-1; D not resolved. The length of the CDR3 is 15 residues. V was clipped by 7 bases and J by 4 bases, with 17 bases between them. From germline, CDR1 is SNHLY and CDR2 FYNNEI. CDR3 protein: CASTVRAWLYNEQFF. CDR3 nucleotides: TGTGCCAGCACCGTCCGAGCGTGGTTGTACAATGAGCAGTTCTTC.

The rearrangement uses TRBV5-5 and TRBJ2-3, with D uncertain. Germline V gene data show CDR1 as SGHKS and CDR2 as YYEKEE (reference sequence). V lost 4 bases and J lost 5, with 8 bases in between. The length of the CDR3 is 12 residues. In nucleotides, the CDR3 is TGTGCCAGCAGCGCCGCCTTAGATACGCAGTATTTT. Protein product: CASSAALDTQYF.

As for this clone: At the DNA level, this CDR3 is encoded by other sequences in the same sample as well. The CDR3 spells CASSLRLAGGYEQYF. CDR3 nucleotide sequence: TGTGCCAGCAGTTTACGACTAGCGGGAGGGTACGAGCAGTACTTC. The V call is TRBV27, the J call TRBJ2-7; 14 bases are a match to TRBD2. In germline, CDR1 is MNHEY, CDR2 SMNVEV (reference sequence). The V gene end was trimmed by 2 bases and the J gene end by 4 bases; junction bases not matched to a gene: 1. The length of the CDR3 is 15 residues.

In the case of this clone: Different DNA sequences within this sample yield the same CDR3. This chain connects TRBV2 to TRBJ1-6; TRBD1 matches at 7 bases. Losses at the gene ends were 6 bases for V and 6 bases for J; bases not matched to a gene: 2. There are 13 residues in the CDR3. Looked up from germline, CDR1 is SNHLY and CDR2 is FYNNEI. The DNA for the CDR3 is TGTGCCAGCAGGGGGACAGTTAATTCACCCCTCCACTTT. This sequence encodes CASRGTVNSPLHF.

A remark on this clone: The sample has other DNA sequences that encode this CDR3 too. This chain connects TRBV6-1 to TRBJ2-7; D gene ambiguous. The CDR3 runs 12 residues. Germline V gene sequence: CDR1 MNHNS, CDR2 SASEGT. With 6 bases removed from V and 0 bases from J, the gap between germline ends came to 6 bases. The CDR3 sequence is CASSQSSYEQYF. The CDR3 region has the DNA TGTGCCAGCAGCCAGTCCTCCTACGAGCAGTACTTC.

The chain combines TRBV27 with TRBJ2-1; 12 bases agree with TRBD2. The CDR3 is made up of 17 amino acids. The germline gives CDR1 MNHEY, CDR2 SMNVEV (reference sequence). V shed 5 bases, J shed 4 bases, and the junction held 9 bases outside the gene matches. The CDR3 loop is CASSTYGLAGQYNEQFF. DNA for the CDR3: TGTGCCAGCAGTACCTACGGACTAGCGGGACAGTACAATGAGCAGTTCTTC.

The CDR3 nucleotides read TGTGCCAGCAGCGTCTCTAGCGGGAGGGCCGAGACCCAGTACTTC. Its translation: CASSVSSGRAETQYF. This chain connects TRBV9 to TRBJ2-5; TRBD2 aligns across 12 bases. CDR3 length: 15 residues. V gave up 2 bases and J gave up 5 bases; unmatched junction bases: 4. Germline values: CDR1 SGDLS, CDR2 YYNGEE. The complete variable domain, with remaining parts taken from reference TRBV9 and TRBJ2-5, reads DSGVTQTPKHLITATGQRVTLRCSPRSGDLSVYWYQQSLDQGLQFLIQYYNGEERAKGNILERFSAQQFPDLHSELNLSSLELGDSALYFCASSVSSGRAETQYFGPGTRLLVL.

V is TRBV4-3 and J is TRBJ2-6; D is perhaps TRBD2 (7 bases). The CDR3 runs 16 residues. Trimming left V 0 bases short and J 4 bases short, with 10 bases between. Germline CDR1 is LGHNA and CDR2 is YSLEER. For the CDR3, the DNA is TGCGCCAGCAGCCAAGATCGGGGGGCGGGGGCCAACGTCCTGACTTTC. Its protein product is CASSQDRGAGANVLTF.

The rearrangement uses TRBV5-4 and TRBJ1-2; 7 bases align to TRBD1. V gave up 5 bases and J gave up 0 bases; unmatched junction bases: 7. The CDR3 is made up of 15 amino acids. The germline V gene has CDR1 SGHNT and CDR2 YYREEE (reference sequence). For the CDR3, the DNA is TGTGCCAGCAGTTCTCAGGGGGGAACTAACTATGGCTACACCTTC. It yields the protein CASSSQGGTNYGYTF.

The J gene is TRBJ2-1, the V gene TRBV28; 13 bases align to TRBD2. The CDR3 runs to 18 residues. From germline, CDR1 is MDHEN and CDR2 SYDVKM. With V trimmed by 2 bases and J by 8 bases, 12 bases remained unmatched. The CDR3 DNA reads TGTGCCAGCAGTTTACGGACCCCCCGGACTAGCGGGAGCGATGAGCAGTTCTTC. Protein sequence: CASSLRTPRTSGSDEQFF.

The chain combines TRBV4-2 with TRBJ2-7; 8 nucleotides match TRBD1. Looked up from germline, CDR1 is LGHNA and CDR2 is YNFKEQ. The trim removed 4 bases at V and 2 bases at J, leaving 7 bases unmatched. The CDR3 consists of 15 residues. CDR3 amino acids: CASSPNRGNPYEQYF. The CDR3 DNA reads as TGTGCCAGCAGCCCGAACAGGGGGAATCCCTACGAGCAGTACTTC.

The chain's CDR3 is CASSYRWDGNPYF. In DNA form, the CDR3 reads TGTGCCAGCAGCTACCGCTGGGACGGAAACCCCTACTTC. This rearrangement joins TRBV7-8 to TRBJ2-5, with D perhaps assigned TRBD1 or TRBD2 (5 bases each). Trimming took 4 bases from V and 14 from J, leaving 20 bases between them. Germline V CDR1 and CDR2: SGHVS, FQNEAQ. This CDR3 contains 13 residues.

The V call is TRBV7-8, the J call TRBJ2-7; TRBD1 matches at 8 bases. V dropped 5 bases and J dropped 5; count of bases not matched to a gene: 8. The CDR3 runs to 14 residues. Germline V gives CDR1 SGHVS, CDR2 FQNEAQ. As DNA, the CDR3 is TGTGCCAGCAGCCAAGGACAGGGCCGCAACGAGCAGTACTTC. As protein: CASSQGQGRNEQYF.

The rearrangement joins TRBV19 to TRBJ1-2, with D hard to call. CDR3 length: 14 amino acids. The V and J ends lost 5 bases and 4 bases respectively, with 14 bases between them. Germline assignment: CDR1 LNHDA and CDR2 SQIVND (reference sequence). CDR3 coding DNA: TGTGCCAGTAGTCCCCTAGGGAGGGTCTATGGCTACACCTTC. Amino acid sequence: CASSPLGRVYGYTF.

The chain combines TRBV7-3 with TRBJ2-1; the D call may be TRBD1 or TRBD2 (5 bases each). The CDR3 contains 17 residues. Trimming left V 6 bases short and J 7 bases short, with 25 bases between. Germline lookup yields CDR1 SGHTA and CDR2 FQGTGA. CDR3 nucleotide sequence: TGTGCCAGCAGTCCAGGCGCGGAGTTCGGGACCTTGAATGAGCAGTTCTTC. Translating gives CASSPGAEFGTLNEQFF.

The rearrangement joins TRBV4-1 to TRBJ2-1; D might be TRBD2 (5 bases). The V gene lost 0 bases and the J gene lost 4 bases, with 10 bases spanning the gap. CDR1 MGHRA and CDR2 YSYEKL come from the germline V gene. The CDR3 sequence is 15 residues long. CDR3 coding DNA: TGCGCCAGCAGCCAAGAAGGAGGAGGATACAATGAGCAGTTCTTC. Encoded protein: CASSQEGGGYNEQFF.